This T cell receptor beta chain is drawn from a study of blood T cells in healthy people across ages. General observations from the study: There was no known CMV status for donors, so expanded clonotype changes were possibly confounded. Any conclusive comparison of naive versus antigen-experienced cells was prevented by using unsorted PBMCs.

The study recruited healthy Caucasian donors from Russia who were aged about 6 to 90. This clonotype has ten or more counts. Its antigen is not identified. Trimming removed 6 bases at V and 5 bases at J, with 24 bases between. Germline-derived CDR1 and CDR2 are SNHLY and FYNNEI. This CDR3 region has 17 residues. It was with a sample-barcoded 5' primer and a J-beta primer mix that a second PCR of about 6 to 11 cycles was run. Each cDNA was tagged by a template-switch adaptor containing 12 random nucleotides. Each CDR3 protein is one row after TCRdb ran MiXCR on the 5' RACE reads. The data hold roughly 640,000 distinct CDR3 sequences, with roughly 30% observed a single time.

Sequenced material: blood. The chain carries TRBV2 and TRBJ2-3; weak D call: TRBD2 (5 bases). This sequence originates from a woman aged 80 or over in good health. CDR3 bases: TGTGCCAGCAGCGGGGTGGGGTGGAAGGGTACGAAAGATACGCAGTATTTT. This codes for CASSGVGWKGTKDTQYF.